Listed here are 25 T cell receptor beta chains from one sample, sequenced in a study of cytomegalovirus exposure and HLA in healthy donors. PCR primers comprised 60 Vbeta and 13 Jbeta primers. Sequenced by immunoSEQ multiplex PCR; TCRdb stores in-frame clones only, minus some. The table records about 130,000 clones, 70% to 80% of them present only once. The sequenced material came from PBMCs. The source of these receptors is a woman aged 55-75 years in good health and CMV-seropositive.

The chain recombines TRBV2 with TRBJ2-2, with 7 bases that match TRBD1. From germline, CDR1 is SNHLY and CDR2 FYNNEI. The CDR3 spans 15 residues. The V gene end was trimmed by 7 bases and the J gene end by 3 bases; junction bases not matched to a gene: 8. The CDR3 sequence is CASTVQGSDTGELFF. For the CDR3, the DNA is TGTGCCAGCACAGTACAGGGGTCGGACACCGGGGAGCTGTTTTTT.

With respect to this clone: A junction end diverges from the germline sequence, so it may reflect a read error. CDR3 DNA: TGTGCCAGCAGCTTGAGGGGACAGGGGGCTCGGGGCTTCTTC. This sequence encodes CASSLRGQGARGFF. The gene calls are TRBV5-8 and TRBJ1-2; 12 bases agree with TRBD1. Germline values: CDR1 SGHTS, CDR2 YDEGEE. The CDR3 sequence is 14 residues long.

The V call is TRBV5-1, the J call TRBJ2-3, with D perhaps TRBD2 (6 bases). Trimming shortened V by 5 bases and J by 1 base, and 14 bases separated the two germline ends. CDR1 is SGHRS, CDR2 YFSETQ, per germline. The CDR3 runs 15 residues. CDR3 sequence (DNA): TGCGCCAGCAGTTACGGGAGCGCCGGCACAGATACGCAGTATTTT. Translation gives CASSYGSAGTDTQYF.

This chain links TRBV19 with TRBJ1-5, with 10 bases identical to TRBD1. Germline V gives CDR1 LNHDA, CDR2 SQIVND (reference sequence). V shed 1 base, J shed 2 bases, and the junction held 2 bases outside the gene matches. The CDR3 has 16 amino acids. The DNA of the CDR3 is TGTGCCAGTAGTATAGCGGGGACAGGGGGCAATCAGCCCCAGCATTTT. Translation gives CASSIAGTGGNQPQHF.

The rearrangement links TRBV7-8 to TRBJ1-1; TRBD1 agrees at 8 bases. The V segment lost 5 bases and the J segment 5 bases; nucleotides outside the gene matches: 4. Germline values: CDR1 SGHVS, CDR2 FQNEAQ. The CDR3 is 13 amino acids. As DNA, the CDR3 is TGTGCCAGCAGCGGGACAGGCGGGACTGAAGCTTTCTTT. Translating it yields CASSGTGGTEAFF.

This clone was counted between two and nine times. The chain combines TRBV6-1 with TRBJ1-1; TRBD1 might be the D (5 bases). V was clipped by 0 bases and J by 5 bases, with 7 bases between them. CDR1 and CDR2 (germline): MNHNS, SASEGT. This CDR3 has 13 amino acids. The CDR3 loop reads CASSEAGLTEAFF. For the CDR3, the DNA is TGTGCCAGCAGTGAAGCGGGGCTTACTGAAGCTTTCTTT.

This chain connects TRBV13 to TRBJ2-1; no clear D gene. Germline V gene sequence: CDR1 PRHDT, CDR2 FYEKMQ (reference sequence). V gave up 5 bases and J gave up 12 bases, with 5 bases separating them. The CDR3 sequence is 9 residues long. CDR3 protein: CASSPRQFF. The CDR3 DNA reads TGTGCCAGCAGCCCCAGGCAGTTCTTC.

This clone has only a few counts. The chain carries TRBV4-2 and TRBJ2-7; D gene ambiguous. Per germline, CDR1 LGHNA and CDR2 YNFKEQ. Trimming pared 1 base from V and 3 bases from J, leaving 13 bases between. CDR3 length: 15 amino acids. The CDR3 region has the DNA TGTGCCAGCAGCCAAGCGAGCCAGGTACTCTACGAGCAGTACTTC. Protein product: CASSQASQVLYEQYF.

This clone was found a few times. The chain links TRBV19 to TRBJ1-5; TRBD1 agrees at 9 bases. With 1 base clipped from V and 6 bases from J, the junction kept 7 bases outside the gene matches. Germline assignment: CDR1 LNHDA and CDR2 SQIVND (reference sequence). There are 16 residues in the CDR3. CDR3 sequence (DNA): TGTGCCAGTAGTATAGCCGACGGGACAGGGACTCAGCCCCAGCATTTT. This sequence encodes CASSIADGTGTQPQHF.

V is TRBV27 and J is TRBJ2-1, with D possibly TRBD1 on 5 matching bases. V lost 2 bases, J lost 4 bases, and 12 bases lay in between. The germline gives CDR1 MNHEY, CDR2 SMNVEV (reference sequence). The CDR3 is 15 amino acids. The CDR3 here is CASSLVSGPYNEQFF. In nucleotides, the CDR3 is TGTGCCAGCAGTTTAGTGTCAGGGCCATACAATGAGCAGTTCTTC.

The genes are TRBV6-5 and TRBJ2-2; D gene ambiguous. The CDR3 is made up of 16 amino acids. Germline lookup yields CDR1 MNHEY and CDR2 SVGAGI. The V end lost 3 bases, the J end lost 3 bases, and 14 bases lay between the germline ends. The CDR3 region is CASSYRRARHTGELFF. CDR3 DNA sequence: TGTGCCAGCAGTTATAGGCGAGCGCGGCACACCGGGGAGCTGTTTTTT.

As to this clone: One end of the junction is discordant with germline, which a read error may explain. The chain has TRBV7-9 and TRBJ1-2; TRBD1 might be the D (6 bases). This CDR3 has 16 amino acids. The germline V gene encodes CDR1 SEHNR and CDR2 FQNEAQ (reference sequence). The CDR3 region is CASSVAQGGAYYGYTF. CDR3 DNA: TGTGCCAGCAGCGTAGCACAGGGTGGGGCTTACTATGGCTACACCTTC.

The V call is TRBV19, the J call TRBJ1-1, with TRBD1 as a possible D gene (5 bases). Per the germline V gene, CDR1 is LNHDA and CDR2 is SQIVND (reference sequence). V lost 1 base to trimming and J lost 2 bases, with 17 bases between them. This CDR3 is built from 17 residues. The CDR3 nucleotides are TGTGCCAGTAGTATAGCGCCGGGCCGGAGGGGCAACACTGAAGCTTTCTTT. This encodes CASSIAPGRRGNTEAFF.

V is TRBV6-5 and J is TRBJ1-3; no firm D call. Per the germline V gene, CDR1 is MNHEY and CDR2 is SVGAGI. The length of the CDR3 is 15 residues. Trimming shortened V by 6 bases and J by 0 bases, and 12 bases separated the two germline ends. The CDR3: CASSPGRISGNTIYF. CDR3 coding DNA: TGTGCCAGCAGCCCAGGCCGGATCTCTGGAAACACCATATATTTT.

V usage is TRBV19 and J usage is TRBJ1-3, with D tentatively TRBD1 (5 bases). This CDR3 comprises 15 residues. V was pared by 3 bases and J by 0 bases, with 9 bases between. Germline loops: CDR1 LNHDA, CDR2 SQIVND (reference sequence). CDR3 coding DNA: TGTGCCAGTAGTATTACAGGTGACTCTGGAAACACCATATATTTT. This gives the protein CASSITGDSGNTIYF.

V gene TRBV5-4 combines with J gene TRBJ2-7; 11 positions match TRBD2. CDR3 length: 16 residues. With V trimmed by 2 bases and J by 3 bases, 7 bases remained unmatched. Per the germline V gene, CDR1 is SGHNT and CDR2 is YYREEE (reference sequence). CDR3: CASSLGTSGLYYEQYF. CDR3 bases: TGTGCCAGCAGCTTAGGGACTAGCGGACTTTACTACGAGCAGTACTTC.

This clone appeared once. The chain carries TRBV9 and TRBJ1-6; D possibly corresponds to TRBD1 (5 bases). V lost 4 bases, J lost 6 bases, and 14 bases lay in between. The CDR3 contains 15 residues. The V gene's germline CDR1 is SGDLS and CDR2 YYNGEE. The CDR3 sequence: CASSLLDSFNSPLHF. The DNA of the CDR3 is TGTGCCAGCAGCCTTCTAGACAGTTTTAATTCACCCCTCCACTTT.

The chain carries TRBV19 and TRBJ2-7; a weak D match, TRBD2 (6 bases). Germline CDR1 LNHDA, CDR2 SQIVND (reference sequence). The CDR3 sequence is 15 residues long. V lost 7 bases to trimming and J lost 3 bases, with 19 bases between them. DNA for the CDR3: TGTGCCAGTACCCGCGGCGCAGTCGGGGGCTACGAGCAGTACTTC. Residues: CASTRGAVGGYEQYF.

V usage is TRBV10-1 and J usage is TRBJ2-5, with D possibly TRBD2 on 6 matching bases. Germline V lookup: CDR1 WNHNN, CDR2 SYGVQD (reference sequence). The CDR3 runs 14 residues. V shed 3 bases and J shed 0 bases, with 8 bases lying between them. CDR3: CASSDRDYQETQYF. The CDR3 nucleotides are TGCGCCAGCAGTGACCGGGACTACCAAGAGACCCAGTACTTC.

The rearrangement links TRBV5-1 to TRBJ1-1; 7 bases fit TRBD1. The CDR3 contains 14 residues. CDR1 is SGHRS, CDR2 YFSETQ, per germline. V was pared by 3 bases and J by 8 bases, with 10 bases of the junction left unmatched. The CDR3 bases are TGCGCCAGCAGCTCCGGACAGGCCCTAAGGGAAGCTTTCTTT. Translation gives CASSSGQALREAFF.

The chain employs TRBV6-5 and TRBJ1-2, with 8 bases matching TRBD1. CDR1 is MNHEY and CDR2 is SVGAGI in the germline V gene. The CDR3 totals 15 residues. Trimming cost V 0 bases and J 4 bases; bases outside gene matches: 4. The CDR3 bases are TGTGCCAGCAGTTACTCGAGGGACAGGTTCTATGGCTACACCTTC. It is translated as CASSYSRDRFYGYTF.

The rearrangement joins TRBV18 to TRBJ2-1; D is undetermined. V lost 0 bases and J lost 9, with 21 bases in between. Germline V gene lookup returns CDR1 KGHSH and CDR2 LQKENI. The CDR3 is 17 amino acids. The CDR3 reads CASSPPNKNQRQGEQFF. In DNA, the CDR3 is TGTGCCAGCTCACCACCGAATAAAAATCAACGACAAGGTGAGCAGTTCTTC.

The rearrangement links TRBV4-2 to TRBJ2-2; a possible D gene is TRBD1 (6 bases). Germline CDR1 is LGHNA and CDR2 is YNFKEQ. CDR3 length: 16 residues. V was trimmed by 0 bases and J by 1 base, leaving 9 bases between them. CDR3 coding DNA: TGTGCCAGCAGCCAAGACCCAGGGGAGAACACCGGGGAGCTGTTTTTT. It encodes CASSQDPGENTGELFF.

The count of this clone is one. The CDR3 here is CAIRTLAGGVTDTQYF. The CDR3 DNA reads as TGTGCCATCAGGACACTAGCGGGGGGAGTGACAGATACGCAGTATTTT. The rearrangement uses TRBV10-3 and TRBJ2-3, with 12 bases identical to TRBD2. The CDR3 is 16 residues long. Germline V CDR1 and CDR2: ENHRY, SYGVKD. J was trimmed by 3 bases and V by 6 bases; bases with no gene match: 7.

The chain combines TRBV2 with TRBJ1-5; TRBD1 agrees at 9 bases. Germline assignment: CDR1 SNHLY and CDR2 FYNNEI. The CDR3 sequence is 13 residues long. V lost 6 bases and J lost 7; bases outside the gene matches: 4. The CDR3 protein is CASRMTGGQPQHF. The CDR3 region has the DNA TGTGCCAGCAGGATGACAGGGGGACAGCCCCAGCATTTT. Using reference TRBV2 and TRBJ1-5 for the parts outside the CDR3, the full variable domain is EPEVTQTPSHQVTQMGQEVILRCVPISNHLYFYWYRQILGQKVEFLVSFYNNEISEKSEIFDDQFSVERPDGSNFTLKIRSTKLEDSAMYFCASRMTGGQPQHFGDGTRLSIL.